What follows are 13 T cell receptor beta chains derived from one specimen sequenced in a study of regulatory T cells in long-lasting Graves disease. The authors built TCR beta libraries using iRepertoire HTBI primers and Arm-PCR of CDR3 regions. TCRdb fed the multiplex PCR reads into MiXCR, producing one record per CDR3 protein. The table has a few hundred thousand distinct CDR3 sequences, 23% seen once. Documented time point: persistent/refractory GD, antithyroid drugs over 5 years with positive TRAb. Isolated PBMC RNA provided the starting material for the TCR library. The material sequenced was peripheral blood mononuclear cells (PBMCs), taken when the disease was refractory, from a patient treated with antithyroid drugs. The receptors were sampled from a female donor with Graves disease.

The chain employs TRBV5-1 and TRBJ1-1, with D tentatively TRBD1 (5 bases). The CDR3 extends over 13 amino acids. Germline V gives CDR1 SGHRS, CDR2 YFSETQ. The ends were cut back, 3 bases at V and 4 bases at J, with 10 bases in the middle. CDR3 amino acids: CASSWDSGTEAFF. CDR3 coding DNA: TGCGCCAGCAGCTGGGACTCGGGCACTGAAGCTTTCTTT.

With respect to this clonotype: A much larger clone lies one base from this, so it may be a read error. The CDR3 is CASSLRNTGELFF. DNA of the CDR3: TGTGCCAGCAGCTTAAGGAACACCGGGGAGCTGTTTTTT. The rearrangement links TRBV7-2 to TRBJ2-2; D call uncertain. The CDR3 loop spans 13 amino acids. V lost 2 bases to trimming and J lost 1 base, with 2 bases between them. Germline V gene lookup returns CDR1 SGHTA and CDR2 FQGNSA.

The chain combines TRBV7-3 with TRBJ2-2, with TRBD1 identical over 9 bases. With 5 bases clipped from V and 7 bases from J, the junction kept 11 bases outside the gene matches. The CDR3 runs 16 residues. The germline CDR1 and CDR2 sequences are SGHTA and FQGTGA. This CDR3 is CASSPPETGGVGELFF. In DNA form, the CDR3 reads TGTGCCAGCAGCCCACCGGAGACAGGGGGAGTCGGGGAGCTGTTTTTT.

This clonotype was counted a single time. The V gene is TRBV25-1, the J gene TRBJ2-7, with 11 nucleotides matching TRBD1. CDR3 length: 15 residues. V dropped 1 base and J dropped 4; count of bases not matched to a gene: 3. CDR1 is MGHDK and CDR2 is SYGVNS in the germline V gene. The CDR3 DNA follows: TGTGCCAGCAGTGAATCTGGGACAGGGGGTTACGAGCAGTACTTC. This gives the protein CASSESGTGGYEQYF.

This clonotype was picked up many times. The genes are TRBV2 and TRBJ1-1, with D perhaps matching TRBD1 (5 bases). Trimming removed 3 bases from V and 5 bases from J, with 10 bases in between. CDR1 SNHLY and CDR2 FYNNEI come from the germline V gene. The CDR3 consists of 13 residues. CDR3 amino acids: CASSDEGLTEAFF. For the CDR3, the DNA is TGTGCCAGCAGTGACGAGGGGCTTACTGAAGCTTTCTTT.

The rearrangement uses TRBV20-1 and TRBJ1-1; the D is unclear. The V gene lost 3 bases and the J gene lost 2 bases, with 4 bases spanning the gap. CDR3 length equals 11 residues. From germline, CDR1 is DFQATT and CDR2 SNEGSKA (reference sequence). DNA for the CDR3: TGCAGTGCTAGTTTTAACACTGAAGCTTTCTTT. This sequence encodes CSASFNTEAFF.

This clonotype was seen ten or more times. CDR3 in DNA: TGTGCCAGCAGAGCCGGGACAGGGGTCTACGAGCAGTACTTC. It specifies CASRAGTGVYEQYF. The chain carries TRBV2 and TRBJ2-7; 10 bases agree with TRBD1. Trimming at V came to 6 bases and at J to 3 bases, leaving 5 bases not matched to a gene. This CDR3 spans 14 amino acids. CDR1 is SNHLY, CDR2 FYNNEI, per germline.

The chain is built from TRBV12-3 or TRBV12-4 and TRBJ1-2; TRBD1 agrees at 7 bases. The junction had 7 bases not matched to a gene; V was cut back by 2 bases and J by 4 bases. The CDR3 sequence is 15 residues long. The CDR3 loop is CASSLSRRQGYGYTF. The DNA of the CDR3 is TGTGCCAGCAGTTTATCACGACGACAGGGCTATGGCTACACCTTC.

The chain couples TRBV5-1 to TRBJ1-1; TRBD1 is a possible D gene (5 bases). Germline CDR1 is SGHRS and CDR2 is YFSETQ. CDR3 length: 13 residues. The V gene lost 4 bases and the J gene lost 7 bases, with 14 bases spanning the gap. The CDR3 DNA reads as TGCGCCAGCAGCATCCGAACAGGTGGTGAAGCTTTCTTT. Amino acid sequence: CASSIRTGGEAFF.

This clonotype was detected ten times or more. The rearrangement links TRBV6-5 to TRBJ1-1, with TRBD1 matching over 9 bases. V lost 1 base, J lost 3 bases, and 9 bases stayed unmatched. The CDR3 has 17 residues. Germline loops: CDR1 MNHEY, CDR2 SVGAGI. CDR3 DNA: TGTGCCAGCAGTTACTTCTATGGGGACAGGGTTGACACTGAAGCTTTCTTT. Translated: CASSYFYGDRVDTEAFF.

On this clonotype: Given a much more abundant clone one base away, this may be a read error. The chain is built from TRBV7-2 and TRBJ2-2; tentative D call: TRBD2 (5 bases). The germline V gene has CDR1 SGHTA and CDR2 FQGNSA. The CDR3 is made up of 15 amino acids. CDR3 sequence reads: CASRYPRQITGELCF. Here the CDR3 DNA reads TGTGCCAGCAGGTATCCTCGTCAGATCACCGGGGAGCTGTGTTTT.

Remarks on this clonotype: Being one base from a much bigger clone, this may be a read error. The chain has TRBV20-1 and TRBJ2-5; D could derive from TRBD1 or TRBD2 (6 bases each). V was trimmed by 3 bases and J by 4 bases, leaving 18 bases between them. The CDR3 has 15 residues. The germline gives CDR1 DFQATT, CDR2 SNEGSKA (reference sequence). The CDR3 bases are TGCAGTGCTAGGAGCCTAGGGGGAGGTTCAGAGACCCAGTACTTC. Protein product: CSARSLGGGSETQYF.

This clonotype was seen more than once but under ten times. This chain joins TRBV11-2 and TRBJ2-7; the D is unclear. CDR3 length: 15 residues. CDR1 is SGHAT and CDR2 is FQNNGV in the germline V gene. Between the trimmed V and J ends, which lost 3 bases and 3 bases, there was a span of 15 bases. The DNA of the CDR3 is TGTGCCAGCAGCTTTCGGAGACCTGACGGCTACGAGCAGTACTTC. Protein: CASSFRRPDGYEQYF.